These T cell receptor beta chains were read from a single sample in a study of blood T cells in healthy people across ages. MiXCR, applied by TCRdb to the 5' RACE reads, yields one record per CDR3 protein. This table holds 1.6 million or so distinct CDR3 sequences, approximately 32% found once. Sequenced sample: blood. Receptor source: a woman aged 30 to 39 in good health. The CDR3 runs from the conserved cysteine through the conserved F or W. The D gene is left open where the match is weak.

cdr3_aa v_call d_call
CASSPISGKYNEQFF TRBV3-1 TRBD2
CASSYADGTGTQYF TRBV5-1 TRBD1
CASSASRSRTTYNEQFF TRBV27 -
CASSKGQGLGEQYF TRBV9 TRBD1
CASSPTRSGGYTF TRBV7-9 -
CASSQGQVTQPQHF TRBV3-1 -
CATSGRDRAGPDTQYF TRBV24-1 TRBD1
CASSSKRNYGYTF TRBV27 -
CASKGTGGSDEQFF TRBV6-5 TRBD1
CASSLNLGPGYTF TRBV28 -
CASSLADRLKSFF TRBV11-2 TRBD1
CASSSSGGASQYF TRBV12-3/TRBV12-4 TRBD2
CASSSPGQGANEQYF TRBV27 TRBD1
CASSPDSLRGNQPQHF TRBV18 -
CASSFRRGGADTQYF TRBV11-2 TRBD2
CSASGQGARQPQHF TRBV20-1 TRBD1
CSARPFAGGDNEQFF TRBV20-1 TRBD2
CASRGPGQGAPSPLHF TRBV12-3/TRBV12-4 TRBD1
CASSQESGSYEQYF TRBV5-1 TRBD2
CSARDLGRDLAKNIQYF TRBV20-1 -
CASSPFTGQGYEKLFF TRBV18 TRBD1
CASSGKGLDEQYF TRBV6-1 TRBD2
CSARVRGRGETSGTYEQYF TRBV20-1 TRBD2
CAGSLPTSSGETQYF TRBV5-1 -
CATSRDTTYEQYF TRBV15 -
CASSLFRSSGSSTDTQYF TRBV12-3/TRBV12-4 TRBD2
CASSRETGLLQETQYF TRBV7-9 -
CASSLGSGLKYGYTF TRBV5-1 -
CASSPSTSGGWGNEQFF TRBV5-1 TRBD2
CASSPFPGGSQETQYF TRBV18 TRBD1
CASSLEPTSRYNEQFF TRBV5-1 TRBD2
CRGLRRVAKNIQYF TRBV20-1 -
CSVDSGGGTEAFF TRBV29-1 TRBD1
CASSQGLDRGGGYTF TRBV3-1 TRBD1
CASSEDKANTEAFF TRBV6-1 -
CSVRPRPYEQYF TRBV29-1 -
CASSPHWGETQYF TRBV11-2 -
CASRNPNYNEQFF TRBV27 -
CAVLGDTGELFF TRBV10-3 -
CASSLAGQDSEQYF TRBV5-1 -
CASSQESALAGPYEQYF TRBV3-1 TRBD2
CASSSRTGGSNQPQHF TRBV6-5 TRBD1
CSVTNPGGLSSCEQYF TRBV20-1 -
CASSQELAWDEQFF TRBV4-1 -
CASSSSGTAPFAYEQYF TRBV7-9 -
CAGSSRRAWGETQYF TRBV12-3/TRBV12-4 -
CASSTWTGAYEQYF TRBV19 TRBD1
CATSSTRENSYNEQFF TRBV24-1 -
CTSSLGYQPQHF TRBV12-3/TRBV12-4 -
CASSTRQGPIDITDTQYF TRBV7-9 TRBD1
CASSYSSGGGTPGANVLTF TRBV6-5 TRBD2
CSVKGLTYEQYF TRBV29-1 TRBD2
CATSDLPSSGVDTQYF TRBV24-1 -
CASSLRGLAGGNEQYF TRBV5-5 TRBD2
CASSQRRLEMNTEAFF TRBV4-1 -